This T cell receptor beta chain was retrieved from a study of CD8 T cell repertoires and HIV-1 epitope variants. Study at large: Controls were a CMV, EBV and flu pool, Ebola AY9, and no peptide. Broader study findings: Only beta chains were identified, marking proliferation to antigen, not function. Nef KF9 drew roughly 5 clonotypes and HW9 one, without TAALDMSHF responses.

CDR1 is MNHEY and CDR2 is SVGAGI in the germline V gene. The junction had 3 bases not matched to a gene; V was cut back by 6 bases and J by 8 bases. The CDR3 extends over 14 amino acids. Data came from immunoSEQ multiplex PCR; TCRdb stores just in-frame clones and leaves some out. The data show under 1,200 clones, roughly 70% seen once. As to this clone: What it binds is not known.

The chain is built from TRBV6-5 and TRBJ2-1; 14 bases align to TRBD2. The sequenced sample consisted of cultured CD8+ T cells derived from PBMCs. This clonotype was obtained from a male donor with HIV. The CDR3 nucleotides read TGTGCCAGCAGGGGACTAGCGGGAGTAGATGAGCAGTTCTTC. Amino acid sequence: CASRGLAGVDEQFF.